The 25 T cell receptor beta chains listed next were all sequenced from one sample in a study of blood T cells in healthy people across ages. Using a J-beta primer mix together with a sample-barcoded 5' primer, a second PCR was run for roughly 7 to 11 cycles. TCRdb re-derived calls from the 5' RACE reads in MiXCR, one entry per CDR3 protein. The data show some 900,000 distinct CDR3 sequences, 25% to 35% seen once. The sample taken for sequencing was blood. These receptor sequences come from a woman older than 75 in good health.

The chain recombines TRBV7-6 with TRBJ2-2; TRBD2 matches at 7 bases. The trim removed 7 bases at V and 5 bases at J, leaving 4 bases unmatched. This CDR3 contains 13 residues. Germline V gene sequence: CDR1 SGHVS, CDR2 FNYEAQ. CDR3 bases: TGTGCCAGCAACCGGGGGGTTACCGGGGAGCTGTTTTTT. Amino acid sequence: CASNRGVTGELFF.

The chain carries TRBV15 and TRBJ2-7; 7 positions agree with TRBD1. Trimming removed 0 bases from V and 7 bases from J; junction bases left unmatched: 12. Germline assignment: CDR1 LNHNV and CDR2 YYDKDF (reference sequence). The CDR3 is 16 residues long. CDR3 nucleotide sequence: TGTGCCACCAGCAGAGATTTAGGGGGCGCCAGCAATGAGCAGTACTTC. It codes for CATSRDLGGASNEQYF.

V and J are TRBV5-5 and TRBJ1-1; 7 bases agree with TRBD1. This CDR3 has 11 residues. The J segment lost 11 bases and the V segment lost 1 base, leaving 2 bases of the junction unmatched. Germline CDR1 SGHKS, CDR2 YYEKEE (reference sequence). The CDR3 loop is CASSLTGVAFF. CDR3 nucleotides: TGTGCCAGCAGCTTGACAGGGGTGGCTTTCTTT.

Only a few counts were recorded for this clonotype. A read error is possible here, since a much larger clone lies one base away. The rearrangement links TRBV20-1 to TRBJ2-7; tentatively, D is TRBD2 (7 bases). The V and J ends lost 3 bases and 3 bases respectively, with 18 bases between them. The germline V gene encodes CDR1 DFQATT and CDR2 SNEGSKA (reference sequence). CDR3 length: 15 residues. CDR3 in DNA: TGCAGTGCTAGTCAAAGAGGCGGGGGACACTACGAGCAGTACTTC. As protein: CSASQRGGGHYEQYF.

This clonotype has ten or more counts. The rearrangement joins TRBV20-1 to TRBJ2-7; tentatively, D is TRBD2 (9 bases). The V gene lost 2 bases and the J gene lost 1 base, with 30 bases spanning the gap. In germline, CDR1 is DFQATT, CDR2 SNEGSKA (reference sequence). CDR3 size: 20 residues. The CDR3 protein is CSARNHGQGGQRGASYEQYF. In DNA, the CDR3 is TGCAGTGCTAGAAACCACGGACAGGGAGGGCAGCGGGGGGCGTCCTACGAGCAGTACTTC.

This clonotype was picked up a small number of times. The chain has TRBV25-1 and TRBJ1-2; TRBD1 matches at 11 bases. Germline CDR1 is MGHDK and CDR2 is SYGVNS. Trimming removed 6 bases from V and 1 base from J; junction bases left unmatched: 4. The CDR3 sequence is 15 residues long. DNA of the CDR3: TGTGCCAGCAGGGGACAGGGGGAACTTAACTATGGCTACACCTTC. Its protein product is CASRGQGELNYGYTF.

The chain combines TRBV3-1 with TRBJ1-1; no clear D. CDR3 size: 12 residues. Germline CDR1 is LGHDT and CDR2 is YNNKEL (reference sequence). V gave up 1 base and J gave up 7 bases, with 7 bases separating them. The CDR3 bases are TGTGCCAGCAGCCAAGGAAGGAGTGAAGCTTTCTTT. Translating it yields CASSQGRSEAFF. The full variable domain, its missing parts supplied by reference TRBV3-1 and TRBJ1-1, is DTAVSQTPKYLVTQMGNDKSIKCEQNLGHDTMYWYKQDSKKFLKIMFSYNNKELIINETVPNRFSPKSPDKAHLNLHINSLELGDSAVYFCASSQGRSEAFFGQGTRLTVV.

Concerning this clonotype: A much larger clone lies a single base off, so this may be a read error. This chain uses TRBV6-2 or TRBV6-3 with TRBJ2-5; D unclear. The end of the DNA is better explained by TRBJ2-7, so the J call may be wrong. From germline, CDR1 is MNHEY and CDR2 SVGEGT. The CDR3 is 14 amino acids. CDR3 sequence reads: CASSPCRLEYEQYF. The CDR3, as DNA: TGTGCCAGCAGTCCATGTCGCCTCGAATACGAGCAGTACTTC.

This clonotype appeared a few times. Germline is not matched at one junction end, which may reflect a read error. The V gene is TRBV7-9, the J gene TRBJ2-1; 11 nucleotides line up with TRBD2. This CDR3 region has 18 residues. Germline V gives CDR1 SEHNR, CDR2 FQNEAQ (reference sequence). As DNA, the CDR3 is TGTGCCAGCAGCTTAGTGGGCGGTTCGACTAGCGGGGACAATGGGCAGTTCTTC. This translates into CASSLVGGSTSGDNGQFF.

This clonotype was detected many times. The genes are TRBV19 and TRBJ1-2, with D possibly being TRBD1 (5 bases). CDR3 size: 14 residues. The germline CDR1 and CDR2 sequences are LNHDA and SQIVND (reference sequence). Trimming removed 1 base from V and 0 bases from J, with 6 bases in between. CDR3 nucleotide sequence: TGTGCCAGTAGTATAGGGGGGACTAACTATGGCTACACCTTC. Encoded protein: CASSIGGTNYGYTF.

This clonotype came up many times. This chain uses TRBV10-3 with TRBJ1-5, with D unresolved. The CDR3 is 15 residues long. CDR1 is ENHRY and CDR2 is SYGVKD in the germline V gene. The V gene lost 3 bases and the J gene lost 0 bases, with 9 bases spanning the gap. For the CDR3, the DNA is TGTGCCATCAGTGATAACGGTTATAGCAATCAGCCCCAGCATTTT. It codes for CAISDNGYSNQPQHF.

The V call is TRBV7-9, the J call TRBJ1-2; no clear D. Germline loops: CDR1 SEHNR, CDR2 FQNEAQ (reference sequence). This CDR3 spans 13 amino acids. V gave up 1 base and J gave up 7 bases, with 10 bases separating them. In DNA, the CDR3 is TGTGCCAGCAGCTTAGTTTCGTTCGTTGGCTACACCTTC. This sequence encodes CASSLVSFVGYTF.

This clonotype was counted many times. The chain couples TRBV6-5 to TRBJ1-1; D may be TRBD1 (6 bases). V lost 2 bases to trimming and J lost 0 bases, with 7 bases between them. Germline V gene data show CDR1 as MNHEY and CDR2 as SVGAGI. CDR3 length: 14 residues. CDR3 sequence reads: CASSYRDMNTEAFF. As DNA, the CDR3 is TGTGCCAGCAGTTACCGGGACATGAACACTGAAGCTTTCTTT.

The chain links TRBV11-2 to TRBJ1-1; TRBD1 might be the D (6 bases). V lost 5 bases to trimming and J lost 12 bases, with 16 bases between them. The CDR3 is 12 residues long. Per germline, CDR1 SGHAT and CDR2 FQNNGV. CDR3 in DNA: TGTGCCAGCAGCCCACTGGGGACACTTCCTTTCTTT. Encoded protein: CASSPLGTLPFF.

About this clonotype itself: A clone one base away is much larger, so this may be a read error. The chain recombines TRBV3-1 with TRBJ2-1; 13 nucleotides align to TRBD2. The CDR3 runs 16 residues. Germline CDR1 is LGHDT and CDR2 is YNNKEL (reference sequence). With V trimmed by 0 bases and J by 9 bases, 5 bases remained unmatched. The CDR3 is CASSQDLLAGGLEQFF. CDR3 bases: TGTGCCAGCAGCCAAGATTTACTAGCGGGGGGGCTTGAGCAGTTCTTC.

Turning to this clonotype: A much larger clone sits a single nucleotide away, making a read error possible. This sequence joins TRBV24-1 and TRBJ1-5, with D maybe TRBD1 (5 bases). The CDR3 is made up of 12 amino acids. In germline, CDR1 is KGHDR, CDR2 SFDVKD. The CDR3 nucleotides read TGTGTCACCAGTCAGGGACGGCAGCCCCAGCATTTT. This encodes CVTSQGRQPQHF.

Many counts were recorded for this clonotype. V gene TRBV12-3 or TRBV12-4 combines with J gene TRBJ1-5, with TRBD1 identical over 7 bases. This CDR3 has 16 amino acids. V gave up 5 bases and J gave up 1 base; unmatched junction bases: 8. The CDR3: CASSPGTAWSNQPQHF. The DNA of the CDR3 is TGTGCCAGCAGTCCGGGGACAGCTTGGAGCAATCAGCCCCAGCATTTT.

The chain has TRBV7-2 and TRBJ2-1, with TRBD1 matching over 9 bases. After removal of 8 bases from V and 10 bases from J, the junction contained 12 bases not matched to a gene. Germline CDR1 is SGHTA and CDR2 is FQGNSA. The CDR3 consists of 14 residues. CDR3 in DNA: TGTGCCAGCCGCCAACGGACAGGGGAGTACGAGCAGTTCTTC. This encodes CASRQRTGEYEQFF.

The sample holds a few counts of this clonotype. This sequence joins TRBV25-1 and TRBJ2-3; TRBD1 aligns across 8 bases. Germline-derived CDR1 and CDR2 are MGHDK and SYGVNS. The V and J ends lost 7 bases and 4 bases, in that order; junction bases with no gene match: 7. The CDR3 has 14 amino acids. The CDR3 protein is CASNLDRAADTQYF. In DNA, the CDR3 is TGTGCCAGCAATCTGGACAGGGCCGCAGATACGCAGTATTTT.

The chain recombines TRBV7-2 with TRBJ1-1; TRBD1 matches 11 bases. The germline V gene encodes CDR1 SGHTA and CDR2 FQGNSA. This CDR3 is 17 amino acids long. Germline trimming cut 4 bases from V and 4 bases from J; bases unmatched to any gene: 11. CDR3: CASSSSGQGARGTEAFF. DNA of the CDR3: TGTGCCAGCAGCTCCTCCGGACAGGGGGCGAGGGGCACTGAAGCTTTCTTT.

The rearrangement joins TRBV30 to TRBJ1-2; D perhaps matches TRBD1 (6 bases). The V end lost 0 bases, the J end lost 4 bases, and 15 bases lay between the germline ends. The CDR3 is made up of 15 amino acids. CDR1 and CDR2 from the germline V gene are GTSNPN and SVGIG (reference sequence). CDR3 loop: CAWSVPGQRRYGYTF. The CDR3 bases are TGTGCCTGGAGTGTCCCCGGACAGCGTCGCTATGGCTACACCTTC.

The chain recombines TRBV4-3 with TRBJ1-6; D might be TRBD1 (5 bases). Between the trimmed V and J ends, which lost 1 base and 10 bases, there was a span of 20 bases. CDR3 length: 17 amino acids. Germline V lookup: CDR1 LGHNA, CDR2 YSLEER. The CDR3 nucleotides read TGCGCCAGCAGCCAAGCTTTGGGGCCCATCCTGCGGTCACCCCTCCACTTT. This sequence encodes CASSQALGPILRSPLHF.

This clonotype was detected ten times or more. The chain uses TRBV2 and TRBJ2-5, with D possibly matching TRBD1 (7 bases). V was shortened by 0 bases and J by 4 bases, with 15 bases between the two germline ends. Per the germline V gene, CDR1 is SNHLY and CDR2 is FYNNEI. The CDR3 consists of 16 residues. The CDR3 spells CASSEALNRGGETQYF. The CDR3 bases are TGTGCCAGCAGTGAAGCGCTTAACAGGGGAGGAGAGACCCAGTACTTC.

On this clonotype: A read error may explain this, as a much larger clone is one base away. The rearrangement uses TRBV5-1 and TRBJ2-3; 7 bases map to TRBD1. CDR1 and CDR2 from the germline V gene are SGHRS and YFSETQ. V gave up 6 bases and J gave up 4 bases; unmatched junction bases: 8. The CDR3 extends over 14 amino acids. CDR3 nucleotide sequence: TGCGCCAGCAACCCTGCAGGGGGACCAGATACGCAGTATTTT. It translates to CASNPAGGPDTQYF.

Notes on this clonotype: Just one base apart from a much larger clone, this may be a read error. This chain joins TRBV11-2 and TRBJ2-1; D call uncertain. Germline CDR1 SGHAT, CDR2 FQNNGV. This CDR3 region has 11 residues. The DNA for the CDR3 is TGTGCCGGCAGCTCACCGAATGAGCAGTTCTTC. It specifies CAGSSPNEQFF.